This T cell receptor beta chain was sequenced for a study of response to subunit inactivated influenza vaccine. MiXCR, applied by TCRdb to the RT-PCR reads, yields one record per CDR3 protein. The table has about 540,000 distinct CDR3 sequences, roughly 23% seen once; the top ten hold 2.8%. CDR1 and CDR2 from the germline V gene are SGHRS and YFSETQ. The length of the CDR3 is 14 residues. V lost 5 bases, J lost 1 base, and 12 bases lay in between. These same records also appear under a second study, on T cells expressing NK-cell markers. This second study says: The TCR beta cDNA came from 5'RACE template switching with UMIs.

This TCR came from a man in his fifties or sixties who received an inactivated influenza vaccine. This material consisted of CD4+ T cells sorted from PBMCs, taken 11 to 12 days after vaccination. V is TRBV5-1 and J is TRBJ2-5; TRBD1 might be the D (6 bases). The CDR3 DNA reads as TGCGCCAGCAGAAGGGGGTCACTCCAAGAGACCCAGTACTTC. It translates to CASRRGSLQETQYF.